Presented here are 13 T cell receptor beta chains from one specimen sequenced in a study of blood T cell repertoires in COVID-19. Here immunoSEQ multiplex PCR was the method, and the copy in TCRdb shows in-frame clones only, minus some. The sample records 310,000 or so clones, more than 75% being singletons. The sequenced sample consisted of peripheral blood. All receptors come from a woman in her fifties or sixties with acute or convalescent COVID-19.

The chain uses TRBV5-5 and TRBJ2-3, with D perhaps TRBD1 (5 bases). This CDR3 is 11 amino acids long. The V end was cut by 1 base, the J end by 8 bases, with 5 bases between. Germline V CDR1 and CDR2: SGHKS, YYEKEE (reference sequence). CDR3 sequence reads: CASSLRGTQYF. As DNA, the CDR3 is TGTGCCAGCAGCTTGAGGGGTACGCAGTATTTT.

The V and J genes are TRBV6-6 and TRBJ1-5; 7 bases line up with TRBD1. The CDR3 has 14 amino acids. Germline V gene sequence: CDR1 MNHNY, CDR2 SVGAGI (reference sequence). J gave up 1 base and V 7 bases, and 4 bases lay outside the gene matches. The CDR3, as DNA: TGTGCCAGCACCACAGGGGCGAGCAATCAGCCCCAGCATTTT. Translation: CASTTGASNQPQHF.

The rearrangement uses TRBV2 and TRBJ2-5, with 10 positions matching TRBD2. From germline, CDR1 is SNHLY and CDR2 FYNNEI. The V and J ends lost 6 bases and 4 bases, in that order; junction bases with no gene match: 11. This CDR3 is built from 16 residues. The CDR3 nucleotides read TGTGCCAGCAGCGCCAATCAAGCGGGAGGGGGAGAGACCCAGTACTTC. It codes for CASSANQAGGGETQYF.

This CDR3 reads CATKAGTGGFEQYF. In nucleotides, the CDR3 is TGTGCCACCAAGGCCGGGACAGGGGGATTCGAGCAGTACTTC. The chain combines TRBV10-3 with TRBJ2-7, with 11 nucleotides matching TRBD1. Trimming cost V 10 bases and J 6 bases; bases outside gene matches: 11. There are 14 residues in the CDR3. The V gene's germline CDR1 is ENHRY and CDR2 SYGVKD.

Notes on this clone: This sample includes further DNA sequences coding for the same CDR3. V and J are TRBV28 and TRBJ2-7; perhaps TRBD2 as D (5 bases). V lost 5 bases, J lost 3 bases, and 8 bases lay in between. In germline, CDR1 is MDHEN, CDR2 SYDVKM. The CDR3 has 12 amino acids. CDR3 nucleotides: TGTGCCAGCAGTCCTGGGAGCTACGAGCAGTACTTC. This gives the protein CASSPGSYEQYF.

The gene calls are TRBV6-5 and TRBJ1-6; 7 bases are shared with TRBD1. The CDR3 length is 13 residues. V was clipped by 7 bases and J by 6 bases; unmatched bases: 3. Germline V gene lookup returns CDR1 MNHEY and CDR2 SVGAGI. CDR3 region: CASMGQFNSPLHF. Here the CDR3 DNA reads TGTGCCAGCATGGGACAGTTTAATTCACCCCTCCACTTT.

The chain is built from TRBV30 and TRBJ2-1; 8 bases fit TRBD2. The CDR3 is made up of 14 amino acids. Germline CDR1 GTSNPN, CDR2 SVGIG (reference sequence). Unmatched junction bases numbered 8, after V lost 2 bases and J lost 8 bases. CDR3 amino acids: CAWSRLAGFYEQFF. In nucleotides, the CDR3 is TGTGCCTGGAGTAGATTAGCGGGGTTCTATGAGCAGTTCTTC.

J is TRBJ1-2 and V is TRBV5-1; 7 bases are a match to TRBD1. Germline values: CDR1 SGHRS, CDR2 YFSETQ. The CDR3 runs to 13 residues. V lost 4 bases and J lost 2; bases outside the gene matches: 2. In DNA form, the CDR3 reads TGCGCCAGCAGCAGGGGACAGAACTATGGCTACACCTTC. This codes for CASSRGQNYGYTF.

V usage is TRBV24-1 and J usage is TRBJ2-5; perhaps TRBD2 as D (6 bases). The CDR3 is 15 amino acids. Germline loops: CDR1 KGHDR, CDR2 SFDVKD. V gave up 4 bases and J gave up 2 bases, with 13 bases separating them. CDR3 sequence reads: CATSDHSGDQETQYF. In DNA, the CDR3 is TGTGCCACCAGTGACCATAGCGGCGATCAAGAGACCCAGTACTTC.

The chain is built from TRBV6-5 and TRBJ2-3; 9 bases match TRBD2. Germline CDR1 MNHEY, CDR2 SVGAGI. J lost 9 bases, V lost 4 bases, and 2 bases had no gene match. The CDR3 has 12 amino acids. The CDR3 loop is CASSSAGGTQYF. The CDR3 nucleotides are TGTGCCAGCAGTTCAGCGGGAGGAACGCAGTATTTT.

The rearrangement uses TRBV5-1 and TRBJ1-1; possible D gene TRBD1, 5 bases. The CDR3 is made up of 11 amino acids. V lost 4 bases and J lost 11, with 12 bases in between. CDR1 SGHRS and CDR2 YFSETQ come from the germline V gene. The CDR3 region has the DNA TGCGCCAGCAGCGGCGGCCGGGGGGCTTTCTTT. Residues: CASSGGRGAFF.

The chain uses TRBV5-1 and TRBJ1-4; D possibly corresponds to TRBD1 (5 bases). V gave up 1 base and J gave up 7 bases, with 14 bases separating them. The CDR3 has 15 amino acids. Germline CDR1 reads SGHRS; CDR2 reads YFSETQ. The DNA for the CDR3 is TGCGCCAGCAGCTTGCGTCCAGGGCAGTCTGAAAAACTGTTTTTT. This codes for CASSLRPGQSEKLFF. Complete variable domain (other parts from reference TRBV5-1 and TRBJ1-4): KAGVTQTPRYLIKTRGQQVTLSCSPISGHRSVSWYQQTPGQGLQFLFEYFSETQRNKGNFPGRFSGRQFSNSRSEMNVSTLELGDSALYLCASSLRPGQSEKLFFGSGTQLSVL.

The chain recombines TRBV5-1 with TRBJ2-5; 10 bases are shared with TRBD2. Germline loops: CDR1 SGHRS, CDR2 YFSETQ. Unmatched junction bases numbered 7, after V lost 1 base and J lost 4 bases. The CDR3 runs to 16 residues. CDR3 in DNA: TGCGCCAGCAGCTTGTCTAGCGGGGGCGTAGGAGAGACCCAGTACTTC. Its translation is CASSLSSGGVGETQYF. Using reference TRBV5-1 and TRBJ2-5 for the parts outside the CDR3, the full variable domain is KAGVTQTPRYLIKTRGQQVTLSCSPISGHRSVSWYQQTPGQGLQFLFEYFSETQRNKGNFPGRFSGRQFSNSRSEMNVSTLELGDSALYLCASSLSSGGVGETQYFGPGTRLLVL.